The entry below describes one T cell receptor (beta chain). The antigen this receptor binds is unknown. The record has no base qualities; no much larger clone is one base away. CDR1 LGHNT and CDR2 FRNRAP were looked up in the germline V gene. The CDR3 runs 14 residues from the cysteine to the phenylalanine. Just CDR3 DNA is preserved here, 42 bases in frame from base 1. V is shortened by 1 base, J by 7 bases, and the region joining them spans 11 bases. This sample stems from a study of T cell responses to AZD1222 COVID-19 vaccine (dated by TCRdb to 2020 to 2023). With regard to the full study: TCR sequencing was performed for 230 to 250 trial participants, of whom around 210 were given two doses of AZD1222 and some 25 were given two doses of MenACWY control vaccine. Trial participants were enrolled into age subgroups of 18-55, 56-69 and 70-plus years, which contained about 150, 28 and 57 TCR-sequenced participants, respectively.

Study-wide conclusions, independent of this receptor: No day 14 peak-response samples were available, so repertoires were characterized only after the peak T cell response. Conclusions about previously exposed vaccinees are limited because only a handful of AZD1222 recipients were SARS-CoV-2 seropositive at baseline. The whole spike protein was spanned by vaccine-associated CD4 TCRs, and dominant responses were seen in regions 160-218 and 743-854. After two AZD1222 doses, spike-specific TCR breadth and depth were significantly higher than at day 0 and than in MenACWY recipients. Reportedly, close to half of the unique spike-specific TCRs recognized epitopes lying outside the regions that are mutated in the B.1.351 and B.1.1.7 variants. Participants were mostly white British and included more females than males, and it was suggested by the authors that clonal diversity may have been underestimated. The 56-69-year group was small, and its depth increase did not reach significance, likely because of low power.

The CDR3 regions of human TCRbeta chains were analyzed by immunosequencing. In the authors' own workflow: TCRs in the repertoires were compared against a reference library of SARS-CoV-2-specific TCRs that had been generated with the MIRA antigen-specificity platform. Breadth was defined as the fraction of unique TCRs that were SARS-CoV-2-associated. Depth was defined as the fraction of total T cells that were SARS-CoV-2-associated. Using the MIRA data, every spike-specific TCR was mapped to the spike region that the TCR reacted to and assigned to either a CD4 or a CD8 class. Log10-transformed breadth and depth values were compared by one-way ANOVA with Sidak's multiple comparisons tests. TCRdb stores this immuneACCESS table with in-frame sequences only. Part of the clones is absent; in the studies checked, under half of the shortfall reflects unresolved V genes, and no reason is known for the rest. V, J and clone size reflect that table, while D and trimming were determined from the DNA. The sample has approximately 70,000 clones on record, about 91% of them singletons. About 9% of the sample rests with the top ten.

The time point label for this specimen denotes: about 28 days (+/-7) after the second vaccine dose. The sample's treatment or condition label, decoded: meningococcal conjugate vaccine given as trial control. The vaccinee samples were drawn from two UK trials, COV001 and COV002, one of which was a single-blind randomized controlled phase 2/3 trial testing AZD1222 (ChAdOx1 nCoV-19) in healthy adults. Trial participant PBMC samples were collected at day 0 and day 28 after the second dose for TCRbeta chain sequencing. Sequenced here: peripheral blood, sampled 28 days after the second dose of the MenACWY control vaccine. The V gene is TRBV12-5 and the J gene is TRBJ1-5, with the identity of the D gene unclear. This clonotype originated in an adult who received the MenACWY meningococcal vaccine as a control. The DNA is as follows: TGTGCTAGTGGTTTGGACGGTTCATACCAGCCCCAGCATTTT. Protein translation: CASGLDGSYQPQHF.